The T cell receptor (beta chain) described here comes from a study of shared clonotypes between healthy human individuals. CD45RA-negative memory and CD45RA+ naive subsets were split from the CD4+ cells. The CDR3 covers 13 residues. Looked up from germline, CDR1 is ENHRY and CDR2 is SYGVKD. Trimming cost V 6 bases and J 3 bases; bases outside gene matches: 2. Measured with immunoSEQ multiplex PCR; TCRdb has only the in-frame clones, and not every one. In the table there are roughly 2 million clones, approximately 96% of which are singletons. The chain combines TRBV10-3 with TRBJ1-1, with 9 bases fitting TRBD1. Sequencing input: naive CD4+ T cells sorted from blood. Subset meaning: CD45RA+ positively selected. This TCR was sampled from a young man in good health. CDR3 coding DNA: TGTGCCATCAGGACAGGGGGTGACACTGAAGCTTTCTTT. Its translation: CAIRTGGDTEAFF.